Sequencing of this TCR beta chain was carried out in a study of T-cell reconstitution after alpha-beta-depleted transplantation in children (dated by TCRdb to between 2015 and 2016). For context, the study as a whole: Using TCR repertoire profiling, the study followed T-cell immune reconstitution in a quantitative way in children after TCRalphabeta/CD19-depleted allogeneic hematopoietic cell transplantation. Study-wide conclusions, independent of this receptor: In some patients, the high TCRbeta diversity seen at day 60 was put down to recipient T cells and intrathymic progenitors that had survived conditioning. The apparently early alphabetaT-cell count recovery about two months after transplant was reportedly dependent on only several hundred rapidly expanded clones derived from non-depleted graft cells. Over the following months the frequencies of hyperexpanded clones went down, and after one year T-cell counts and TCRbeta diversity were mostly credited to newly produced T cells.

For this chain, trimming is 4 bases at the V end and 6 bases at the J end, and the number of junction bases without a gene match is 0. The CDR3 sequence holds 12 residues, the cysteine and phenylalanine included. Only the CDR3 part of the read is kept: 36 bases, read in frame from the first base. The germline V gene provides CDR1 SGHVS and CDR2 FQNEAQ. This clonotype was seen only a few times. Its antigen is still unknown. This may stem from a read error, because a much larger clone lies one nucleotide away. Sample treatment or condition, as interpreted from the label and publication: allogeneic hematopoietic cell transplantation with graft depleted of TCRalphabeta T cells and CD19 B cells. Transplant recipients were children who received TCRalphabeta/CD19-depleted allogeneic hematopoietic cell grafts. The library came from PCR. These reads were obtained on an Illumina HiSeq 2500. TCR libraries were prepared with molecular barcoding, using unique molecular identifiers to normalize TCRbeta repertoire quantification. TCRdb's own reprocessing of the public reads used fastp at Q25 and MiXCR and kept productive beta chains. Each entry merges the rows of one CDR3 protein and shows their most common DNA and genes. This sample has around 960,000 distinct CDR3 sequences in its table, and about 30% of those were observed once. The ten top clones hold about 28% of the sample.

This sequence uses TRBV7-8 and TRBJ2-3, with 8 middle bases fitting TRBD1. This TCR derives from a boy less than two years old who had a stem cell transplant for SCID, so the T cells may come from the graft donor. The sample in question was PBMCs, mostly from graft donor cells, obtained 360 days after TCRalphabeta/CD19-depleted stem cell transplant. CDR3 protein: CASSWTGDTQYF. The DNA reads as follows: TGTGCCAGCAGCTGGACAGGGGATACGCAGTATTTT.